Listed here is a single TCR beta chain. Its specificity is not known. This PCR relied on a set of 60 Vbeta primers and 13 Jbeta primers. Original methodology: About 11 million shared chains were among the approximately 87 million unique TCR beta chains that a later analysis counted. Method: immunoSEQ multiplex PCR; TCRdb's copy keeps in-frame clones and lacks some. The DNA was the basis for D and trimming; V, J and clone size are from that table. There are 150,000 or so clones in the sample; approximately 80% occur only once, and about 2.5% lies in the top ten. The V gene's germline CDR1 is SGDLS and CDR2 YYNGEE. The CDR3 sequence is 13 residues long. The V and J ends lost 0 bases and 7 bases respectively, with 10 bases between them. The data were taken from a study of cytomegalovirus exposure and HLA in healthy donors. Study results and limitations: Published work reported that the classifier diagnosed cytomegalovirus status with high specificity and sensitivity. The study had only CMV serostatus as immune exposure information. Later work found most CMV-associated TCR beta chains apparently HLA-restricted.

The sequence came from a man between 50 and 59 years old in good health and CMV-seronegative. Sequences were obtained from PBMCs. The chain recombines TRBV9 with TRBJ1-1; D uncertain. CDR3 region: CASSVGAKDEAFF. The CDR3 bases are TGTGCCAGCAGCGTAGGGGCCAAGGATGAAGCTTTCTTT.